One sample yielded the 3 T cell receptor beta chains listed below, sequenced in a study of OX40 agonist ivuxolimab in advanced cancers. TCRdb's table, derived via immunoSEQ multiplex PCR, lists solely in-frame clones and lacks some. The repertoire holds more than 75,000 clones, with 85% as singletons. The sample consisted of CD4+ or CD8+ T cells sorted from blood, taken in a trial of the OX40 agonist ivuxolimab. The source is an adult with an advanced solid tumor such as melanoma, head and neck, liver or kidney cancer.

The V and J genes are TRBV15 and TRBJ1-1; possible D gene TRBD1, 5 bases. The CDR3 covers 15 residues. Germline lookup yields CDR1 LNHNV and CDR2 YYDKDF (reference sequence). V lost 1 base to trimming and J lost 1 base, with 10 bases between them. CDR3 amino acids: CATSRGEGKNTEAFF. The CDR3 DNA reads TGTGCCACCAGCAGAGGGGAGGGGAAGAACACTGAAGCTTTCTTT.

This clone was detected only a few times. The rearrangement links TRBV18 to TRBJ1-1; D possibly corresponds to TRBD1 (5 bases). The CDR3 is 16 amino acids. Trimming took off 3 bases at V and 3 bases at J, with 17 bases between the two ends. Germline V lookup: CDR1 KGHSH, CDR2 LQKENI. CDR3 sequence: CASSPTSLRGDTEAFF. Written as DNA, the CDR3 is TGTGCCAGCTCACCTACCAGCCTGCGGGGGGACACTGAAGCTTTCTTT.

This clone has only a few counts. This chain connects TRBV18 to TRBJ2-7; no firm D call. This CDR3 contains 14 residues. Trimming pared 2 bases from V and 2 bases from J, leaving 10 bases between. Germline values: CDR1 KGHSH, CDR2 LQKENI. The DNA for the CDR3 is TGTGCCAGCTCACCAGCGACAAATCCCTACGAGCAGTACTTC. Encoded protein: CASSPATNPYEQYF. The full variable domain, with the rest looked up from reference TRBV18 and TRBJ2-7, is NAGVMQNPRHLVRRRGQEARLRCSPMKGHSHVYWYRQLPEEGLKFMVYLQKENIIDESGMPKERFSAEFPKEGPSILRIQQVVRGDSAAYFCASSPATNPYEQYFGPGTRLTVT.